This TCR beta chain was sequenced in a study of shared clonotypes between healthy human individuals. Trimming pared 7 bases from V and 0 bases from J, leaving 15 bases between. Germline CDR1 reads MNHEY; CDR2 reads SVGAGI. This CDR3 spans 15 amino acids. The assay was immunoSEQ multiplex PCR, and TCRdb's table has in-frame clones only and misses some. Of 1.4 million to 1.5 million clones listed, roughly 96% are singletons. The origin of this receptor is a man aged 30 to 45 in good health. The chain combines TRBV6-5 with TRBJ1-2, with D possibly being TRBD1 (6 bases). Sequenced sample: naive CD4+ T cells sorted from blood. Subset denoted: CD45RA+ positively selected. DNA for the CDR3: TGTGCCAGCACCAGGACAGTCTTTGCTAACTATGGCTACACCTTC. Protein sequence: CASTRTVFANYGYTF.